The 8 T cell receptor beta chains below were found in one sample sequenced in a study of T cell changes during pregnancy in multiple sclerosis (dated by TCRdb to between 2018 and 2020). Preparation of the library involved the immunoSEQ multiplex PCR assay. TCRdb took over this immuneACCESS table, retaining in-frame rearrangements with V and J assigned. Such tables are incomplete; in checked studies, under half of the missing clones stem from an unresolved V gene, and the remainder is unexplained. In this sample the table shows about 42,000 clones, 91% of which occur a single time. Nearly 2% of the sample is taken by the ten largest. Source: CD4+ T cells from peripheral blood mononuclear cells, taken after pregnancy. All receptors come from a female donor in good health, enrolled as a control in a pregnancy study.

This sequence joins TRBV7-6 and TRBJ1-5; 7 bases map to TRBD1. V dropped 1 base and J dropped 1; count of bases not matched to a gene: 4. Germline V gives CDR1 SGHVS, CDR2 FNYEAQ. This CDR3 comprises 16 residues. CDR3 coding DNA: TGTGCCAGCAGCTTAGGAGGGGGCCGCAGCAATCAGCCCCAGCATTTT. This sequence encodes CASSLGGGRSNQPQHF. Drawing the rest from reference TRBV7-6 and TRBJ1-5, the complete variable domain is GAGVSQSPRYKVTKRGQDVALRCDPISGHVSLYWYRQALGQGPEFLTYFNYEAQQDKSGLPNDRFSAERPEGSISTLTIQRTEQRDSAMYRCASSLGGGRSNQPQHFGDGTRLSIL.

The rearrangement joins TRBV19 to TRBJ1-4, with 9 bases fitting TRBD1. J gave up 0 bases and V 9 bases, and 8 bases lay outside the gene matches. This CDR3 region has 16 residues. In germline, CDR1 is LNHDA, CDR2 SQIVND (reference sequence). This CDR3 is CASRDRDLTTNEKLFF. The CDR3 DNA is TGTGCCAGCCGGGACAGGGACCTCACAACTAATGAAAAACTGTTTTTT.

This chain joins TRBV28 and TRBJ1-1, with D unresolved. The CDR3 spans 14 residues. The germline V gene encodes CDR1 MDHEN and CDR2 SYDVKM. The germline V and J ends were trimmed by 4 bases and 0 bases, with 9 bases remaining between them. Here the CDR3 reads CASSSDGMNTEAFF. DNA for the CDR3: TGTGCCAGCAGTTCCGACGGGATGAACACTGAAGCTTTCTTT.

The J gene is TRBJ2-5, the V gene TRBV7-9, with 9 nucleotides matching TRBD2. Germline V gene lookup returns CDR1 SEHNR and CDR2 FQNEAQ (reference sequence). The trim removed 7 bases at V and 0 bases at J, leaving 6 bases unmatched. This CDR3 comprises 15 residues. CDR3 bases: TGTGCCAGCACCTATCTAGCGGGGTACCAAGAGACCCAGTACTTC. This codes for CASTYLAGYQETQYF.

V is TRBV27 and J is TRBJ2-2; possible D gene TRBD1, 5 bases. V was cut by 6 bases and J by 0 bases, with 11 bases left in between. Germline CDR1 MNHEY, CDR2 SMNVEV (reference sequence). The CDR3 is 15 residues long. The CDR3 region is CASRKDTSNTGELFF. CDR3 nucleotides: TGTGCCAGCAGAAAGGACACCTCGAACACCGGGGAGCTGTTTTTT.

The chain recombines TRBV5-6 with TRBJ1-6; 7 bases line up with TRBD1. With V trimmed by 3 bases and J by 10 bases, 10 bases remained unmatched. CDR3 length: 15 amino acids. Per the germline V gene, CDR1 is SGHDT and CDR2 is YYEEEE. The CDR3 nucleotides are TGTGCCAGCAGCTCGACAGGGAGAGAGGAGTCACCCCTCCACTTT. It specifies CASSSTGREESPLHF.

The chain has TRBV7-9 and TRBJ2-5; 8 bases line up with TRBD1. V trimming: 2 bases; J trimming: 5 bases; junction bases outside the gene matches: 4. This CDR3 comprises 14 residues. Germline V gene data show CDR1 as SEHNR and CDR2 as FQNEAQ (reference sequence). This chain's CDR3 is CASSLYRGRETQYF. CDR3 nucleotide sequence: TGTGCCAGCAGCTTATACAGGGGGAGGGAGACCCAGTACTTC.

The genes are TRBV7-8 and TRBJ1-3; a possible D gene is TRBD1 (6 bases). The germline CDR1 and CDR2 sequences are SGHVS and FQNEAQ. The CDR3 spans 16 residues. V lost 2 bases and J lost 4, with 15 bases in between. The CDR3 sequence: CASSLTSRDIGNTIYF. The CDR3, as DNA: TGTGCCAGCAGCTTAACCTCCCGGGACATCGGAAACACCATATATTTT.